This entry concerns a single T cell receptor (beta chain). The data were taken from a study of blood T cell repertoires in COVID-19. Turning to the study itself: COVID-19 samples collected from the United States, Italy and Spain covered acute and convalescent phases.

Original data processing: From reference gene primer amplification, estimates of nucleated cell counts were derived. The data were produced by immunoSEQ multiplex PCR, yet TCRdb's version contains in-frame clones alone and is incomplete. V and J calls and clone size are those listed in that table; D and trimming were worked out from the DNA. The repertoire has more than 200,000 clones, around 83% of them found once; the top ten carry about 9.4%. The CDR3 runs 14 residues. V dropped 0 bases and J dropped 1 base, with 7 bases sitting between them. The germline V gene has CDR1 SGDLS and CDR2 YYNGEE. Seattle patients were enrolled while actively infected and followed longitudinally.

The sequence was obtained from a woman aged 45-60 years with COVID-19, enrolled during active disease. Sequenced sample: peripheral blood. The V and J genes are TRBV9 and TRBJ1-1; tentatively, D is TRBD1 (5 bases). The DNA of the CDR3 is TGTGCCAGCAGCGTAGATACAGGGAACACTGAAGCTTTCTTT. Translation: CASSVDTGNTEAFF. Filled out from reference TRBV9 and TRBJ1-1, the complete variable domain reads DSGVTQTPKHLITATGQRVTLRCSPRSGDLSVYWYQQSLDQGLQFLIQYYNGEERAKGNILERFSAQQFPDLHSELNLSSLELGDSALYFCASSVDTGNTEAFFGQGTRLTVV.